These 11 T cell receptor beta chains came from one sample sequenced in a study of glioma-infiltrating T cells. Amplification of TCR alpha and beta CDR3 regions from RNA used iRepertoire nested multiplex PCR. TCRdb called the multiplex PCR reads again in MiXCR, with one record for every CDR3 protein. Of roughly 100,000 distinct CDR3 sequences detected, approximately 42% appear once; the ten largest clones hold more than 30%. The specimen sequenced was glioma tissue, nonneoplastic brain tissue, or PBMCs (not recorded which). All receptors come from a human donor with low-grade glioma or glioblastoma, undergoing nonglioma brain surgery, or in good health (not recorded which).

This clonotype showed up many times. The rearrangement links TRBV2 to TRBJ1-2; TRBD1 matches 9 bases. Germline loops: CDR1 SNHLY, CDR2 FYNNEI. J was trimmed by 5 bases and V by 4 bases; bases with no gene match: 2. The CDR3 length is 13 residues. The CDR3 protein is CASSAGQGYGYTF. Here the CDR3 DNA reads TGTGCCAGCAGTGCCGGACAGGGGTATGGCTACACCTTC.

In its sample, this clonotype was seen many times. J is TRBJ1-5 and V is TRBV6-1; D unclear. Germline values: CDR1 MNHNS, CDR2 SASEGT. V was cut by 5 bases and J by 0 bases, with 8 bases left in between. The CDR3 runs to 14 residues. The CDR3 nucleotides are TGTGCCAGCAGTTTAGATCTTAGCAATCAGCCCCAGCATTTT. This gives the protein CASSLDLSNQPQHF.

In its sample, this clonotype was seen many times. V is TRBV2 and J is TRBJ2-1, with 14 bases fitting TRBD2. With V trimmed by 7 bases and J by 10 bases, 9 bases remained unmatched. The CDR3 loop spans 15 amino acids. Germline CDR1 is SNHLY and CDR2 is FYNNEI. CDR3 in amino acids: CASTRTSGRLGEQFF. Written as DNA, the CDR3 is TGTGCCAGCACCCGGACTAGCGGGAGGTTGGGAGAGCAGTTCTTC.

This clonotype was seen many times. The chain couples TRBV6-1 to TRBJ2-7; TRBD1 matches at 9 bases. V dropped 5 bases and J dropped 4; count of bases not matched to a gene: 6. CDR3 length: 14 residues. Germline V gene data show CDR1 as MNHNS and CDR2 as SASEGT. CDR3 sequence: CASSSPGQGYEQYF. CDR3 nucleotides: TGTGCCAGCAGTTCTCCGGGACAGGGATACGAGCAGTACTTC.

To note about this clonotype: A much larger clone lies one base from this, so it may be a read error. The chain has TRBV19 and TRBJ2-7; 9 nucleotides match TRBD1. The CDR3 sequence is 15 residues long. Germline V lookup: CDR1 LNHDA, CDR2 SQIVND (reference sequence). This CDR3 is CASSKPGTGTYEQCF. As DNA, the CDR3 is TGTGCCAGTAGTAAACCCGGGACAGGGACCTACGAGCAGTGCTTC.

This sequence joins TRBV2 and TRBJ2-5; tentative D call: TRBD1 (6 bases). There are 14 residues in the CDR3. Looked up from germline, CDR1 is SNHLY and CDR2 is FYNNEI. The V gene lost 6 bases and the J gene lost 1 base, with 12 bases spanning the gap. CDR3 loop: CASRRRDTQETQYF. In nucleotides, the CDR3 is TGTGCCAGCAGGCGACGGGACACCCAAGAGACCCAGTACTTC.

This clonotype showed up just a few times. This sequence joins TRBV5-1 and TRBJ2-2, with a weak D call TRBD2 (6 bases). The germline V gene encodes CDR1 SGHRS and CDR2 YFSETQ. The CDR3 is 12 residues long. Deletions cut 6 bases from V and 7 bases from J, with 10 bases between. The CDR3 protein is CASTFSGGELFF. CDR3 nucleotide sequence: TGCGCCAGCACCTTTAGCGGCGGGGAGCTGTTTTTT.

This clonotype was seen once. This may be a read error: a much more frequent sequence differs by one nucleotide. The gene calls are TRBV7-6 and TRBJ1-1; D might be TRBD1 (5 bases). CDR3 size: 14 residues. From germline, CDR1 is SGHVS and CDR2 FNYEAQ. Between the trimmed V and J ends, which lost 7 bases and 8 bases, there was a span of 20 bases. This CDR3 is CASIPWGGSPEAFF. The CDR3 DNA is TGTGCCAGCATCCCTTGGGGGGGGAGTCCGGAAGCTTTCTTT.

This rearrangement joins TRBV5-6 to TRBJ2-7; 8 bases agree with TRBD1. The CDR3 covers 14 residues. CDR1 and CDR2 (germline): SGHDT, YYEEEE. The V gene end was trimmed by 4 bases and the J gene end by 4 bases; junction bases not matched to a gene: 7. This CDR3 is CASSPGQEPYEQYF. DNA of the CDR3: TGTGCCAGCAGCCCGGGACAGGAACCATACGAGCAGTACTTC.

Remarks on this clonotype: It may be a read error: a sequence one base away is much more abundant. This CDR3 is missing its conserved last phenylalanine or tryptophan, likely due to a read error. It is unclear where the CDR3 begins or ends on the DNA, so no DNA is shown, and the CDR3 is as TCRdb lists it. The rearrangement joins TRBV18 to TRBJ2-1. Germline assignment: CDR1 KGHSH and CDR2 LQKENI. Including both end residues, the CDR3 is 14 amino acids long. This CDR3 reads CASSPPSGYIEKFL.

Comments on this clonotype: With a much larger clone just one base away, this may be a read error. This sequence joins TRBV5-1 and TRBJ2-3, with D maybe TRBD1 (5 bases). The CDR3 length is 16 residues. CDR1 is SGHRS, CDR2 YFSETQ, per germline. The CDR3 coding sequence is TGCGCCAGCAGCTTGGGAGTATTGCAGGGTTTGGATACGCATTATTTT. Translation: CASSLGVLQGLDTHYF.